The 17 T cell receptor beta chains listed next were all sequenced from one sample in a study of cytomegalovirus exposure and HLA in healthy donors. The primer mix had 60 Vbeta and 13 Jbeta primers. Generated by immunoSEQ multiplex PCR, the TCRdb table keeps only in-frame clones and is missing some. The sample has about 190,000 clones; almost 80% are singletons. The material sequenced was PBMCs. All receptors derive from a woman in her late teens or twenties in good health and CMV-seronegative.

The chain recombines TRBV11-2 with TRBJ2-7; 10 bases fit TRBD1. Losses at the gene ends were 5 bases for V and 2 bases for J; bases not matched to a gene: 6. CDR3 length: 15 amino acids. In germline, CDR1 is SGHAT, CDR2 FQNNGV. The CDR3 DNA reads TGTGCCAGCAGCGCCCGACAGGGGGCGGCCTACGAGCAGTACTTC. Translation gives CASSARQGAAYEQYF.

The gene calls are TRBV5-4 and TRBJ1-1; D is ambiguous. The CDR3 length is 14 residues. Germline CDR1 reads SGHNT; CDR2 reads YYREEE (reference sequence). V lost 4 bases and J 1 base, leaving 11 bases between the germline ends. CDR3 protein: CASSRGGENTEAFF. In nucleotides, the CDR3 is TGTGCCAGCAGCCGTGGCGGGGAGAACACTGAAGCTTTCTTT.

This clone was observed once. This chain connects TRBV7-9 to TRBJ1-4; D remains ambiguous. V lost 1 base, J lost 8 bases, and 14 bases lay in between. CDR3 length: 15 residues. Per the germline V gene, CDR1 is SEHNR and CDR2 is FQNEAQ (reference sequence). This CDR3 is CASSLEANFREKLFF. The CDR3, as DNA: TGTGCCAGCAGCTTAGAAGCGAACTTCCGAGAAAAACTGTTTTTT.

The chain joins TRBV7-6 to TRBJ2-7; 9 bases are a match to TRBD2. The CDR3 loop spans 16 amino acids. Germline assignment: CDR1 SGHVS and CDR2 FNYEAQ. The V gene end was trimmed by 1 base and the J gene end by 2 bases; junction bases not matched to a gene: 6. The CDR3 protein is CASSLGSGRHPYEQYF. Here the CDR3 DNA reads TGTGCCAGCAGCTTAGGAAGCGGGAGGCATCCCTACGAGCAGTACTTC.

The chain links TRBV6-6 to TRBJ1-1, with D tentatively TRBD1 (5 bases). Looked up from germline, CDR1 is MNHNY and CDR2 is SVGAGI (reference sequence). Trimming removed 5 bases at V and 6 bases at J, with 10 bases between. This CDR3 spans 12 amino acids. The CDR3 region has the DNA TGTGCCAGCAGTCGATCAGGGTCTGAAGCTTTCTTT. This encodes CASSRSGSEAFF.

The gene calls are TRBV4-1 and TRBJ1-5; the match to TRBD1 covers 9 bases. Germline V gene lookup returns CDR1 MGHRA and CDR2 YSYEKL. The CDR3 extends over 14 amino acids. The ends lost 4 bases at V and 4 bases at J; junction bases unmatched: 2. The CDR3 coding sequence is TGCGCCAGCAGCCGTGACAGGGGGAATCAGCCCCAGCATTTT. Amino acid sequence: CASSRDRGNQPQHF.

This chain joins TRBV4-3 and TRBJ1-5; D not resolved. Germline values: CDR1 LGHNA, CDR2 YSLEER. The V end lost 0 bases, the J end lost 4 bases, and 4 bases lay between the germline ends. This CDR3 has 13 residues. The CDR3 loop is CASSQDPNQPQHF. The CDR3 bases are TGCGCCAGCAGCCAAGATCCGAATCAGCCCCAGCATTTT.

The chain joins TRBV5-1 to TRBJ1-4; 8 nucleotides align to TRBD1. Germline values: CDR1 SGHRS, CDR2 YFSETQ. The trim removed 4 bases at V and 2 bases at J, leaving 4 bases unmatched. The CDR3 totals 15 residues. Here the CDR3 DNA reads TGCGCCAGCAGCACCAACAGGGGGACTAATGAAAAACTGTTTTTT. Protein sequence: CASSTNRGTNEKLFF.

V gene TRBV7-8 combines with J gene TRBJ1-2; 7 bases agree with TRBD1. Germline CDR1 SGHVS, CDR2 FQNEAQ. J gave up 6 bases and V 5 bases, and 9 bases lay outside the gene matches. This CDR3 is 14 amino acids long. CDR3 region: CASSPSRGLDGYTF. CDR3 sequence (DNA): TGTGCCAGCAGCCCCAGTAGGGGGCTGGATGGCTACACCTTC.

The chain recombines TRBV19 with TRBJ2-2; 7 positions agree with TRBD1. Germline V CDR1 and CDR2: LNHDA, SQIVND (reference sequence). The CDR3 sequence is 12 residues long. Trimming cost V 7 bases and J 6 bases; bases outside gene matches: 2. DNA of the CDR3: TGTGCCAGTATTCAGGGGGCCGGGGAGCTGTTTTTT. It specifies CASIQGAGELFF. Together with reference TRBV19 and TRBJ2-2, the CDR3 gives the full variable domain: DGGITQSPKYLFRKEGQNVTLSCEQNLNHDAMYWYRQDPGQGLRLIYYSQIVNDFQKGDIAEGYSVSREKKESFPLTVTSAQKNPTAFYLCASIQGAGELFFGEGSRLTVL.

This rearrangement joins TRBV5-1 to TRBJ2-3; 8 nucleotides align to TRBD2. Germline V CDR1 and CDR2: SGHRS, YFSETQ. Trimming took 2 bases from V and 0 from J; bases not matched to a gene: 5. This CDR3 region has 16 residues. The CDR3 nucleotides are TGCGCCAGCAGCTTAGGCGGGGGGCCAAGCACAGATACGCAGTATTTT. Its protein is CASSLGGGPSTDTQYF.

The chain has TRBV2 and TRBJ2-7, with 7 bases matching TRBD2. The CDR3 length is 13 residues. Germline V gene sequence: CDR1 SNHLY, CDR2 FYNNEI. With 4 bases clipped from V and 9 bases from J, the junction kept 9 bases outside the gene matches. CDR3 nucleotide sequence: TGTGCCAGCAGTGTAGGGCGGGAGCGGGGGCAGTACTTC. The encoded protein is CASSVGRERGQYF.

The V call is TRBV29-1, the J call TRBJ2-7; 9 bases line up with TRBD1. From germline, CDR1 is SQVTM and CDR2 ANQGSEA. This CDR3 has 13 amino acids. With V trimmed by 7 bases and J by 6 bases, 10 bases remained unmatched. The CDR3 here is CSAKTGTGTEQYF. In DNA, the CDR3 is TGCAGCGCGAAGACCGGGACAGGGACCGAGCAGTACTTC.

This clone was seen a handful of times. The chain has TRBV7-7 and TRBJ2-3; maybe TRBD2 (5 bases). The CDR3 runs 14 residues. V lost 4 bases and J 4 bases, leaving 12 bases between the germline ends. The germline V gene has CDR1 SSHAT and CDR2 FNYEAQ (reference sequence). The CDR3 reads CASSSSDLPDTQYF. The CDR3 nucleotides read TGTGCCAGCAGCTCGTCGGACTTACCAGATACGCAGTATTTT.

This sequence joins TRBV6-1 and TRBJ1-1; D is uncertain. Trimming pared 4 bases from V and 5 bases from J, leaving 17 bases between. The CDR3 sequence is 15 residues long. The germline V gene encodes CDR1 MNHNS and CDR2 SASEGT. CDR3 loop: CASSGGTARGTEAFF. CDR3 DNA: TGTGCCAGCAGTGGTGGTACAGCGCGAGGGACTGAAGCTTTCTTT.

The chain carries TRBV5-4 and TRBJ2-5; 7 bases fit TRBD1. J was trimmed by 7 bases and V by 3 bases; bases with no gene match: 6. CDR3 length: 13 residues. Per germline, CDR1 SGHNT and CDR2 YYREEE (reference sequence). CDR3 region: CASSSDRSGTQYF. Written as DNA, the CDR3 is TGTGCCAGCAGCTCGGACAGGAGCGGGACCCAGTACTTC.

The rearrangement links TRBV19 to TRBJ1-2, with 7 bases identical to TRBD1. Trimming took 2 bases from V and 0 from J; bases not matched to a gene: 6. This CDR3 contains 16 residues. The germline V gene has CDR1 LNHDA and CDR2 SQIVND (reference sequence). The DNA for the CDR3 is TGTGCCAGTAGTATACAGGACAGGAGACCTAACTATGGCTACACCTTC. Encoded protein: CASSIQDRRPNYGYTF.